The rows below give T cell receptor beta chains drawn from one sample of a study of T cells after yellow fever vaccination. TCRdb re-derived calls from the 5' RACE reads in MiXCR, one entry per CDR3 protein. The repertoire holds about 360,000 distinct CDR3 sequences, with under 7.5% as singletons. The sequencing here drew on PBMCs, taken 5 days after the yellow fever booster vaccination. Receptors were obtained from a man aged 25-45 years who received the YFV17D yellow fever vaccine. Each CDR3 is given with its conserved first and last residue. D genes are given only for firm matches. Rows give clone size only sometimes, using once, few, many, or a class for an expanded clone.

j_gene	abundance	v_gene	d_gene	CDR3nt	CDR3aa
TRBJ1-2	many	TRBV29-1	-	TGCAGCGTTGTCGTTGGGGCTAACTATGGCTACACCTTC	CSVVVGANYGYTF
TRBJ2-2	-	TRBV20-1	TRBD2	TGCTGTGCTAGCAAGGCTAGCGGGAGGGGAGGGGAGCTGTTTTTT	CCASKASGRGGELFF
TRBJ2-3	many	TRBV9	TRBD2	TGTGCCAGCAGCGATGGGACTAGCGGAAACACAGATACGCAGTATTTT	CASSDGTSGNTDTQYF
TRBJ1-1	-	TRBV27	-	TGTGCCAGCAGGTTAGGGGCTGGGGGACGGACTGAAGCTTTCTTT	CASRLGAGGRTEAFF
TRBJ2-5	few	TRBV12-3/TRBV12-4	TRBD1	TGTGCCAGCAGTCTGACAGGGGGAACCCAAGAGACCCAGTACTTC	CASSLTGGTQETQYF
TRBJ2-1	few	TRBV7-2	-	TGTGCCAGCAACCCGACGGGGTACAATGAGCAGTTCTTC	CASNPTGYNEQFF
TRBJ2-3	-	TRBV30	-	TGTGCCTGGAGTGCCGTAACCGCAGATACGCAGTATTTT	CAWSAVTADTQYF
TRBJ2-3	many	TRBV24-1	TRBD2	TGTGCCACCAGTGATCGGACTAGCGGGACTGCAGATACGCAGTATTTT	CATSDRTSGTADTQYF
TRBJ2-5	many	TRBV9	-	TGTGCCAGCAGCGCCGCAGTGGGGTTTCAAGAGACCCAGTACTTC	CASSAAVGFQETQYF
TRBJ2-4	many	TRBV9	TRBD2	TGTGCCAGCAGCCCTCCGGGGGGGGCTTATAACATTCAGTACTTC	CASSPPGGAYNIQYF
TRBJ2-7	few	TRBV6-2/TRBV6-3	TRBD2	TGTGCCAGCAGTTCTCTCTCCGAGCGGGAGGCCCAGAGACACGAGCAGTACTTC	CASSSLSEREAQRHEQYF
TRBJ2-7	many	TRBV28	-	TGTGCCAGCACCGACACCATCGAGCAGTACTTC	CASTDTIEQYF
TRBJ2-7	many	TRBV6-1	-	TGTGCCAGCATCCCGAGGGCCGGCGCCTACGAGCAGTACTTC	CASIPRAGAYEQYF
TRBJ2-5	few	TRBV6-2/TRBV6-3	-	TGTGCCAGCAGTAAGACCCGGGAGACCCAGTACTTC	CASSKTRETQYF
TRBJ1-4	-	TRBV20-1	-	TGCAGTGCTAGCCTCGGGCAGGGTGTTGAAAAACTGTTTTTT	CSASLGQGVEKLFF
TRBJ1-2	-	TRBV14	-	TGTGCCAGCAGCCAAATGCGCGGCAAGGATCGCTACACCTTC	CASSQMRGKDRYTF
TRBJ2-1	many	TRBV28	-	TGTGCCAGCAGAAAGACTAGCAATGAGCAGTTCTTC	CASRKTSNEQFF
TRBJ2-3	-	TRBV7-9	TRBD2	TGTGCCAGCGGCAAAGCCAGCGGGAGCTCCGGCACAGATACGCAGTATTTT	CASGKASGSSGTDTQYF
TRBJ2-5	many	TRBV7-8	TRBD2	TGTGCCAGCAGCCCTAGAACTAGCGGGAGGGCCTCGGAGACCCAGTACTTC	CASSPRTSGRASETQYF
TRBJ2-2	many	TRBV29-1	-	TGCAGCGTTGACAAGGGGACAACGAACACCGGGGAGCTGTTTTTT	CSVDKGTTNTGELFF
TRBJ2-1	-	TRBV12-3/TRBV12-4	TRBD2	TGTGCCAGCAGTTTAGGTGGACTAGGCGAGCAGTTCTTC	CASSLGGLGEQFF
TRBJ2-4	many	TRBV7-9	-	TGTGCCAGCAGCTTAGGGGGTCTCATGAACATTCAGTACTTC	CASSLGGLMNIQYF
TRBJ2-7	few	TRBV6-2/TRBV6-3	TRBD1	TGTGCCAGCAGTTCGACAGGGGGGCCCTACGAGCAGTACTTC	CASSSTGGPYEQYF
TRBJ2-4	-	TRBV5-6	TRBD2	TGTGCCAGCAGCTTTGAAAGCGGGAGTGGCATTCAGTACTTC	CASSFESGSGIQYF
TRBJ2-7	many	TRBV7-2	TRBD2	TGTGCCAGCAGCGTTAGCGGGGTCCCGGTCCCCGAGCAGTACTTC	CASSVSGVPVPEQYF
TRBJ1-5	-	TRBV7-2	-	TGTGCCAGCAGCTTAGCGTCGTCAAATCAGCCCCAGCATTTT	CASSLASSNQPQHF
TRBJ2-7	-	TRBV12-3/TRBV12-4	TRBD2	TGTGCCAGCAGTTTCATGGGGGGGGGGTACGAGCAGTACTTC	CASSFMGGGYEQYF
TRBJ2-2	many	TRBV12-3/TRBV12-4	-	TGTGCCAGCACCCCTGGGGGGAGTATGGGCGGGGAGCTGTTTTTT	CASTPGGSMGGELFF
TRBJ2-3	few	TRBV29-1	-	TGCAGCGTTGGTAGACGTGGAACAGATACGCAGTATTTT	CSVGRRGTDTQYF
TRBJ2-7	many	TRBV4-3	TRBD2	TGCGCCAGCAGCCAAGATTTAGGGAGGGGATACGAGCAGTACTTC	CASSQDLGRGYEQYF
TRBJ1-5	many	TRBV7-6	-	TGTGCCAGCAGCCCGTCGGGAGGGCAGCCCCAGCATTTT	CASSPSGGQPQHF
TRBJ2-2	-	TRBV5-1	TRBD2	TGCGCCAGCAGGGGGACTAGCGACACCGGGGAGCTGTTTTTT	CASRGTSDTGELFF
TRBJ2-3	many	TRBV5-1	-	TGCGCCAGCAGCGGTGGGACTTCACTAGATACGCAGTATTTT	CASSGGTSLDTQYF
TRBJ2-1	-	TRBV6-1	-	TGTGCCAGCAGGGAGAGCTCCTACAATGAGCAGTTCTTC	CASRESSYNEQFF
TRBJ2-7	-	TRBV7-2	-	TGTGCCAGCAGCTTCTCTTCGGGGGCAACCTACGAGCAGTACTTC	CASSFSSGATYEQYF
TRBJ2-2	many	TRBV7-9	TRBD2	TGTGCCAGCAGCGTGATCAGCGGGGTCGATGAGCTGTTTTTT	CASSVISGVDELFF
TRBJ1-2	few	TRBV30	TRBD1	TGTGCCTGGGGGACAGGGCCCTTCTATGGCTACACCTTC	CAWGTGPFYGYTF
TRBJ2-6	many	TRBV24-1	-	TGTGCCACCAGTGCCTCGCCCGGGGGCTCTGGGGCCAACGTCCTGACTTTC	CATSASPGGSGANVLTF
TRBJ2-5	-	TRBV2	-	TGTGCCAGCCCCTCGGTTAGCGCCCAAGAGACCAAGTACTTC	CASPSVSAQETKYF
TRBJ2-3	many	TRBV10-3	-	TGTGCCATCAGTGAGTCGTTCTGGGAGAGCACAGATACGCAGTATTTT	CAISESFWESTDTQYF
TRBJ2-7	few	TRBV6-5	TRBD2	TGTGCCAGCAGTTTGACTAGCGGGAGTTACCATTACGAGCAGTACTTC	CASSLTSGSYHYEQYF
TRBJ1-5	many	TRBV18	-	TGTGCCAGCTCACCGGCAGGTTATAGCAATCAGCCCCAGCATTTT	CASSPAGYSNQPQHF
TRBJ1-1	few	TRBV20-1	-	TGCAGTGCTCCTAATGGGGGTCGGGGGACTTTCTTT	CSAPNGGRGTFF
TRBJ2-1	-	TRBV10-3	TRBD2	TGTGCCATCAGTGAGACCGGGACTAGCGGGACCAATGAGCAGTTCTTC	CAISETGTSGTNEQFF
TRBJ2-7	-	TRBV12-3/TRBV12-4	-	TGTGCCAGCAGTCAGGGTACTTGGGCATTTGCCTACGAGCAGTACTTC	CASSQGTWAFAYEQYF
TRBJ2-3	many	TRBV9	-	TGTGCCAGCAGCGCGGGACACCCCACAGATACGCAGTATTTT	CASSAGHPTDTQYF
TRBJ2-2	few	TRBV20-1	TRBD2	TGCAGTGCCAAACTAGCGGGGCTCACCGGGGAGCTGTTTTTT	CSAKLAGLTGELFF
TRBJ2-7	many	TRBV7-9	-	TGTGCCAGCAGCTTAGCCCAACAGGTCTACGAGCAGTACTTC	CASSLAQQVYEQYF
TRBJ1-2	few	TRBV13	-	TGTGCCAGCAGTGACGGAGCCGCTGCCTATGGCTACACCTTC	CASSDGAAAYGYTF
TRBJ2-3	few	TRBV7-2	TRBD2	TGTGCCAGCAGCTTAGCTAGCGTCGGACTAGCGGGAGCAGCGGATACGCAGTATTTT	CASSLASVGLAGAADTQYF
TRBJ1-1	many	TRBV18	-	TGTGCCAGCTCCCCTCTAGGGGGGTGGGGCACTGAAGCTTTCTTT	CASSPLGGWGTEAFF
TRBJ2-6	few	TRBV29-1	-	TGCAGCGTTGAAGGGTCAGGGACCAGCTCTGGGGCCAACGTCCTGACTTTC	CSVEGSGTSSGANVLTF
TRBJ2-2	many	TRBV20-1	-	TGCAGTGCTAGTACGGTAATGAACACCGGGGAGCTGTTTTTT	CSASTVMNTGELFF
TRBJ2-3	-	TRBV20-1	-	TGCAGTGCTCAGCCCCTCATCAGCACAGATACGCAGTATTTT	CSAQPLISTDTQYF
TRBJ2-5	few	TRBV6-5	-	TGTGCCAGCAGAAAGACGCAAGAGACCCAGTACTTC	CASRKTQETQYF